These 26 T cell receptor beta chains came from one sample sequenced in a study of blood T cell repertoires in COVID-19. TCRdb keeps only in-frame clones here, not all; method: immunoSEQ multiplex PCR. The sample lists 200,000 to 300,000 clones; about four fifths were seen once. The sequenced sample consisted of peripheral blood. These receptors originate from a woman of 80 years or more with COVID-19, enrolled during active disease.

This chain joins TRBV18 and TRBJ1-2, with D maybe TRBD1 (5 bases). V dropped 3 bases and J dropped 6 bases, with 11 bases sitting between them. There are 13 residues in the CDR3. The germline V gene encodes CDR1 KGHSH and CDR2 LQKENI. Here the CDR3 DNA reads TGTGCCAGCTCACCTCCCTGGGGGGATGGCTACACCTTC. Residues: CASSPPWGDGYTF.

The V and J genes are TRBV6-5 and TRBJ2-5; 10 bases align to TRBD1. This CDR3 comprises 14 residues. Looked up from germline, CDR1 is MNHEY and CDR2 is SVGAGI. Trimming cost V 9 bases and J 5 bases; bases outside gene matches: 9. The CDR3 sequence is CASRGQGGKETQYF. CDR3 DNA sequence: TGTGCCAGTAGAGGACAGGGGGGGAAGGAGACCCAGTACTTC.

The V and J genes are TRBV7-6 and TRBJ1-1; 8 nucleotides line up with TRBD1. Trimming cost V 1 base and J 6 bases; bases outside gene matches: 7. The CDR3 contains 15 residues. Germline values: CDR1 SGHVS, CDR2 FNYEAQ. CDR3 nucleotide sequence: TGTGCCAGCAGCTTAGACCAGGGGGCGGCTGCTGAAGCTTTCTTT. This sequence encodes CASSLDQGAAAEAFF. The entire variable domain, with the rest obtained from reference TRBV7-6 and TRBJ1-1, is as follows: GAGVSQSPRYKVTKRGQDVALRCDPISGHVSLYWYRQALGQGPEFLTYFNYEAQQDKSGLPNDRFSAERPEGSISTLTIQRTEQRDSAMYRCASSLDQGAAAEAFFGQGTRLTVV.

This chain joins TRBV18 and TRBJ1-2, with TRBD1 matching 7 bases. In germline, CDR1 is KGHSH, CDR2 LQKENI. V lost 3 bases to trimming and J lost 4 bases; unmatched junction nucleotides: 11. This CDR3 contains 16 residues. This chain's CDR3 is CASSPRQGSDVYGYTF. CDR3 nucleotides: TGTGCCAGCTCACCCCGACAGGGCAGTGACGTCTATGGCTACACCTTC. Variable domain in full (rest from reference TRBV18 and TRBJ1-2): NAGVMQNPRHLVRRRGQEARLRCSPMKGHSHVYWYRQLPEEGLKFMVYLQKENIIDESGMPKERFSAEFPKEGPSILRIQQVVRGDSAAYFCASSPRQGSDVYGYTFGSGTRLTVV.

The chain carries TRBV28 and TRBJ2-2; TRBD1 is a possible D gene (7 bases). In germline, CDR1 is MDHEN, CDR2 SYDVKM. CDR3 length: 13 residues. The ends were cut back, 5 bases at V and 4 bases at J, with 8 bases in the middle. CDR3 in DNA: TGTGCCAGCAGTCAGGGGGGCACCGGGGAGCTGTTTTTT. It yields the protein CASSQGGTGELFF.

This sequence joins TRBV6-5 and TRBJ1-2; D perhaps matches TRBD1 (5 bases). The CDR3 runs to 15 residues. V was clipped by 2 bases and J by 4 bases, with 14 bases between them. The germline V gene has CDR1 MNHEY and CDR2 SVGAGI. CDR3 protein: CASSYPAGQAYGYTF. CDR3 coding DNA: TGTGCCAGCAGTTACCCCGCAGGGCAGGCCTATGGCTACACCTTC.

Many counts were recorded for this clone. J is TRBJ1-2 and V is TRBV5-6, with unresolved D. Germline CDR1 SGHDT, CDR2 YYEEEE. Trimming pared 0 bases from V and 8 bases from J, leaving 11 bases between. This CDR3 region has 13 residues. In DNA, the CDR3 is TGTGCCAGCAGCTTGGCCGCGGTGCGCGGCTACACCTTC. It yields the protein CASSLAAVRGYTF.

The chain is built from TRBV28 and TRBJ1-1; D gene unclear. With 2 bases removed from V and 0 bases from J, the gap between germline ends came to 13 bases. Germline assignment: CDR1 MDHEN and CDR2 SYDVKM. The CDR3 extends over 16 amino acids. Here the CDR3 DNA reads TGTGCCAGCAGTTTACCCAGAGGCGGGTTGAACACTGAAGCTTTCTTT. It specifies CASSLPRGGLNTEAFF.

The CDR3 DNA reads TGTGCCAGCAGCTTAGCGGCTGCGGGAGGCTCCGGGGAGCTGTTTTTT. It yields the protein CASSLAAAGGSGELFF. The J gene is TRBJ2-2, the V gene TRBV7-2, with 8 bases identical to TRBD2. Unmatched junction bases numbered 6, after V lost 0 bases and J lost 6 bases. CDR1 is SGHTA, CDR2 FQGNSA, per germline. This CDR3 is 16 amino acids long.

This clone came up a few times. This chain links TRBV12-3 or TRBV12-4 with TRBJ1-5; D possibly corresponds to TRBD1 (5 bases). V lost 3 bases, J lost 4 bases, and 7 bases lay in between. CDR3 length: 13 residues. The CDR3 protein is CASSFGGNQPQHF. CDR3 bases: TGTGCCAGCAGTTTCGGGGGGAATCAGCCCCAGCATTTT.

This clone was counted a single time. CDR3 amino acids: CASSLMGQGGLETQYF. Here the CDR3 DNA reads TGTGCCAGCAGCTTAATGGGACAGGGAGGATTGGAGACCCAGTACTTC. The J gene is TRBJ2-5, the V gene TRBV7-2; 9 bases are a match to TRBD1. The CDR3 is 16 residues long. V lost 2 bases to trimming and J lost 5 bases; unmatched junction nucleotides: 9. From germline, CDR1 is SGHTA and CDR2 FQGNSA.

This clone has just one count. This chain links TRBV4-1 with TRBJ1-5, with D unresolved. Trimming shortened V by 5 bases and J by 0 bases, and 14 bases separated the two germline ends. The CDR3 extends over 16 amino acids. Looked up from germline, CDR1 is MGHRA and CDR2 is YSYEKL. In DNA form, the CDR3 reads TGCGCCAGCAGCAGCGATATGACGGTTAGCAATCAGCCCCAGCATTTT. Its translation: CASSSDMTVSNQPQHF.

This chain joins TRBV28 and TRBJ2-7; D gene uncertain. Per the germline V gene, CDR1 is MDHEN and CDR2 is SYDVKM. The V end lost 3 bases, the J end lost 5 bases, and 17 bases lay between the germline ends. The CDR3 runs to 15 residues. The CDR3 loop is CASSFPNSRVHEQYF. CDR3 sequence (DNA): TGTGCCAGCAGTTTCCCCAACAGCCGTGTACACGAGCAGTACTTC.

This clone showed up just once. The chain recombines TRBV6-4 with TRBJ2-3; TRBD2 matches 10 bases. This CDR3 is built from 15 residues. V lost 5 bases to trimming and J lost 3 bases; unmatched junction nucleotides: 5. The germline gives CDR1 MRHNA, CDR2 SNTAGT. CDR3 sequence (DNA): TGTGCCAGCAGTTTAGCGGGAGGCGGTACAGATACGCAGTATTTT. Its translation is CASSLAGGGTDTQYF.

The chain joins TRBV5-1 to TRBJ1-6; 9 positions match TRBD1. CDR1 is SGHRS and CDR2 is YFSETQ in the germline V gene. This CDR3 comprises 15 residues. V gave up 5 bases and J gave up 7 bases; unmatched junction bases: 7. CDR3: CASRSRDRDNSPLHF. The CDR3 DNA is TGCGCCAGCAGATCCCGGGACAGGGACAATTCACCCCTCCACTTT.

The chain joins TRBV5-6 to TRBJ1-4, with D maybe TRBD1 (5 bases). Germline loops: CDR1 SGHDT, CDR2 YYEEEE. The CDR3 is 13 residues long. Trimming shortened V by 1 base and J by 8 bases, and 9 bases separated the two germline ends. The chain's CDR3 is CASSLLQEEKLFF. The CDR3 coding sequence is TGTGCCAGCAGCTTGTTACAGGAGGAAAAACTGTTTTTT.

The chain has TRBV30 and TRBJ1-5; 8 nucleotides line up with TRBD1. Germline V CDR1 and CDR2: GTSNPN, SVGIG (reference sequence). J was trimmed by 7 bases and V by 1 base; bases with no gene match: 6. The CDR3 totals 14 residues. CDR3 DNA sequence: TGTGCCTGGAGTGGCCAGGGGGCTCGGCAGCCCCAGCATTTT. Protein sequence: CAWSGQGARQPQHF.

This clone has just a few counts. The gene calls are TRBV7-2 and TRBJ2-2; 8 bases are a match to TRBD2. Germline V gene sequence: CDR1 SGHTA, CDR2 FQGNSA. The CDR3 totals 17 residues. V was pared by 1 base and J by 4 bases, with 8 bases of the junction left unmatched. The CDR3 spells CASSLGVRTSLTGELFF. As DNA, the CDR3 is TGTGCCAGCAGCTTAGGGGTCCGGACTAGCCTCACCGGGGAGCTGTTTTTT.

The chain combines TRBV19 with TRBJ2-5; 9 bases map to TRBD1. CDR3 length: 15 amino acids. Trimming removed 5 bases from V and 5 bases from J; junction bases left unmatched: 9. The germline gives CDR1 LNHDA, CDR2 SQIVND (reference sequence). The CDR3 DNA reads TGTGCCAGTAGTCCCGGGACAGGGTGGGGGGAGACCCAGTACTTC. As protein: CASSPGTGWGETQYF.

V is TRBV18 and J is TRBJ1-4; TRBD1 might be the D (5 bases). CDR3 length: 15 residues. Germline loops: CDR1 KGHSH, CDR2 LQKENI. V gave up 1 base and J gave up 4 bases, with 10 bases separating them. In nucleotides, the CDR3 is TGTGCCAGCTCACCACAGGACAAGCTTAATGAAAAACTGTTTTTT. Translated: CASSPQDKLNEKLFF.

The chain combines TRBV7-8 with TRBJ1-2; D uncertain. V was clipped by 5 bases and J by 0 bases, with 13 bases between them. The germline CDR1 and CDR2 sequences are SGHVS and FQNEAQ. The CDR3 extends over 15 amino acids. The DNA of the CDR3 is TGTGCCAGCAGCGCTCCAGGTCTGACTAACTATGGCTACACCTTC. This encodes CASSAPGLTNYGYTF. Filled out from reference TRBV7-8 and TRBJ1-2, the complete variable domain reads GAGVSQSPRYKVAKRGQDVALRCDPISGHVSLFWYQQALGQGPEFLTYFQNEAQLDKSGLPSDRFFAERPEGSVSTLKIQRTQQEDSAVYLCASSAPGLTNYGYTFGSGTRLTVV.

The chain is built from TRBV18 and TRBJ1-2, with D maybe TRBD1 (6 bases). Germline CDR1 reads KGHSH; CDR2 reads LQKENI. The V end lost 0 bases, the J end lost 1 base, and 18 bases lay between the germline ends. The CDR3 is 18 amino acids. The CDR3 DNA reads TGTGCCAGCTCACCACCCCGGCCCAGGACAGACCTTAACTATGGCTACACCTTC. Amino acid sequence: CASSPPRPRTDLNYGYTF.

V and J are TRBV28 and TRBJ2-7; 7 bases line up with TRBD2. The germline gives CDR1 MDHEN, CDR2 SYDVKM. The CDR3 length is 16 residues. The junction had 15 bases not matched to a gene; V was cut back by 6 bases and J by 4 bases. The CDR3 loop is CASSPYLYAGVYEQYF. The CDR3 DNA is TGTGCCAGCAGCCCATACCTCTACGCGGGAGTTTACGAGCAGTACTTC.

The chain carries TRBV2 and TRBJ1-4, with D tentatively TRBD1 (5 bases). Germline CDR1 and CDR2: SNHLY and FYNNEI. The CDR3 is 13 residues long. The V and J ends lost 9 bases and 2 bases respectively, with 10 bases between them. The CDR3 sequence is CASQRGTNEKLFF. The CDR3 DNA is TGTGCCAGTCAGCGGGGCACTAATGAAAAACTGTTTTTT.

This rearrangement joins TRBV5-1 to TRBJ1-4; 9 nucleotides align to TRBD1. The germline CDR1 and CDR2 sequences are SGHRS and YFSETQ. V dropped 4 bases and J dropped 8; count of bases not matched to a gene: 12. CDR3 size: 16 residues. CDR3 loop: CASSPGGGQGWEKLFF. As DNA, the CDR3 is TGCGCCAGCAGCCCTGGTGGTGGACAGGGGTGGGAAAAACTGTTTTTT.

The genes are TRBV6-5 and TRBJ2-1; 9 positions agree with TRBD2. Germline trimming cut 6 bases from V and 2 bases from J; bases unmatched to any gene: 5. The CDR3 spans 15 residues. The V gene's germline CDR1 is MNHEY and CDR2 SVGAGI. The CDR3 DNA is TGTGCCAGCAGCTCTAGCGGGATTCCCTACAATGAGCAGTTCTTC. The encoded protein is CASSSSGIPYNEQFF.